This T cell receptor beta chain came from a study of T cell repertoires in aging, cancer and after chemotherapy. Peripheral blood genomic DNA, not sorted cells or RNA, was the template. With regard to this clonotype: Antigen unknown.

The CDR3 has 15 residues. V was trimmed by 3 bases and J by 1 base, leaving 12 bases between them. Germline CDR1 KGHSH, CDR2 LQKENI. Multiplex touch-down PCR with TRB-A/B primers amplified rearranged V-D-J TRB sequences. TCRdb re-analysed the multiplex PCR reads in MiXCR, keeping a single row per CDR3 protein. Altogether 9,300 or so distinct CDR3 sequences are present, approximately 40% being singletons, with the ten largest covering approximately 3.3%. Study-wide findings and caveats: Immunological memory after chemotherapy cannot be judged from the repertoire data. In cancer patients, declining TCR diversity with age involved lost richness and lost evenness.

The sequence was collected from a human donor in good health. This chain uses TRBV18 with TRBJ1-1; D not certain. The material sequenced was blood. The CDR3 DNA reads TGTGCCAGCTCACCTCCCGCCGGGCGGAACACTGAAGCTTTCTTT. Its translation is CASSPPAGRNTEAFF.